These T cell receptor beta chains were read from a single sample in a study of response to subunit inactivated influenza vaccine. Each CDR3 protein is one row after TCRdb ran MiXCR on the RT-PCR reads. The sample lists more than 500,000 distinct CDR3 sequences, around 10% occurring once. This sample also belongs to another study, concerning T cells expressing NK-cell markers.

Sample: PBMCs from blood, taken on the day of vaccination. The receptors here all came from a man aged 50 to 59 who received an inactivated influenza vaccine. Both conserved end residues are part of each CDR3.

V gene | CDR3 protein
TRBV7-2 | CASSFSLAGNTDTQYF
TRBV28 | CASYGTAKGTQYF
TRBV15 | CATTPGGQGADTQYF
TRBV28 | CASSWQHTDTQYF
TRBV4-2 | CASSQVQGITYEQYF
TRBV6-1 | CASSWDGYEQFF
TRBV20-1 | CSAQMGGRLETQYF
TRBV2 | CASSLKGQGSNGYTF
TRBV29-1 | CSVGYSPYEQYF
TRBV29-1 | CSVLGSYTGELFF
TRBV28 | CASNPNRGRTDTQYF
TRBV7-2 | CASSSSVASTDTQYF
TRBV20-1 | CSAMSVGSLPDTQYF
TRBV5-1 | CASSLLGGSTDTQYF
TRBV6-2/TRBV6-3 | CASSDGTGNYGYTF
TRBV19 | CASSLTGGHQPQHF
TRBV11-3 | CASSPGTSGSRTGELFF
TRBV10-3 | CAISDPERGPHNEQFF
TRBV29-1 | CSVVRDLNTGELFF
TRBV12-3/TRBV12-4 | CASSLGGGPSETQYF
TRBV5-6 | CASSARLARNEQFF
TRBV7-9 | CASSQNRRRNEKLFF
TRBV28 | CASRTSGNSYEQYF
TRBV20-1 | CSARDSTSVYNEQFF
TRBV20-1 | CSASVVQETQYF
TRBV5-1 | CASRDRWVGQETQYF
TRBV3-1 | CASSQEGTGSLQFF
TRBV24-1 | CATSDVGETQYF
TRBV6-2/TRBV6-3 | CASSYMGDQETQYF
TRBV15 | CATSSRGFGSGGLSSYEQYF
TRBV29-1 | CSVEDRGSFPYEQYF
TRBV6-6 | CASSYDPYNEQFF
TRBV6-1 | CASRTGRPPMNTEAFF
TRBV29-1 | CSVSGGPNYGYTF
TRBV28 | CASSFFGLAGPYEQYF
TRBV7-2 | CASSLAQISNQPQHF
TRBV28 | CASSFPKNIQYF
TRBV3-1 | CASSYASNTGELFF
TRBV7-8 | CASSLGQGISSVSPLHF
TRBV3-1 | CASSRGQVSYEQYF
TRBV20-1 | CSAGLAGGDNEQFF
TRBV15 | CATSRDPGFGNSPLHF
TRBV20-1 | CSASPGTGNTEAFF